The 16 T cell receptor beta chains reported below all come from one sample, sequenced in a study of T-cell reconstitution after alpha-beta-depleted transplantation in children. It was with unique molecular identifiers that the TCRbeta library was prepared. A single record per CDR3 protein comes from TCRdb applying MiXCR to the PCR reads. The repertoire holds hundreds of thousands of distinct CDR3 sequences, around 16% seen once, with approximately 29% in the top ten. The sequencing here drew on PBMCs, mostly from graft donor cells, taken 360 days after TCRalphabeta/CD19-depleted stem cell transplant. Every receptor here comes from a boy younger than two who had a stem cell transplant for Wiskott-Aldrich syndrome, so the T cells may come from the graft donor.

This clonotype was counted only a few times. The chain carries TRBV20-1 and TRBJ2-5; D is unresolved. The CDR3 runs 11 residues. Germline V gene lookup returns CDR1 DFQATT and CDR2 SNEGSKA (reference sequence). V lost 8 bases, J lost 5 bases, and 12 bases lay in between. DNA for the CDR3: TGCAGTCCCTACGGGTATGAGACCCAGTACTTC. Its protein product is CSPYGYETQYF.

A few counts support this clonotype. The chain links TRBV10-2 to TRBJ1-1; D not resolved. The CDR3 covers 13 residues. Germline values: CDR1 WSHSY, CDR2 SAAADI. The V gene lost 1 base and the J gene lost 0 bases, with 3 bases spanning the gap. CDR3 loop: CASSEFVNTEAFF. The DNA of the CDR3 is TGCGCCAGCAGTGAGTTCGTGAACACTGAAGCTTTCTTT.

The genes are TRBV5-1 and TRBJ2-1; D is perhaps TRBD1 or TRBD2 (6 bases each). Germline V gene data show CDR1 as SGHRS and CDR2 as YFSETQ. V lost 1 base and J lost 4, with 21 bases in between. This CDR3 spans 18 amino acids. For the CDR3, the DNA is TGCGCCAGCAGCTTGTGGGGGATAGAAAGGGGGGAATACAATGAGCAGTTCTTC. Protein: CASSLWGIERGEYNEQFF.

This clonotype has only a few counts. The chain links TRBV29-1 to TRBJ2-1; weak D call: TRBD2 (6 bases). The ends were cut back, 7 bases at V and 10 bases at J, with 23 bases in the middle. Germline CDR1 is SQVTM and CDR2 is ANQGSEA. There are 14 residues in the CDR3. CDR3 region: CSGRRELMGGEQFF. The CDR3 DNA reads as TGCAGCGGTCGGAGGGAGTTAATGGGGGGAGAGCAGTTCTTC.

The chain joins TRBV29-1 to TRBJ2-7, with D possibly matching TRBD1 (6 bases). Germline V gene data show CDR1 as SQVTM and CDR2 as ANQGSEA. With 4 bases removed from V and 0 bases from J, the gap between germline ends came to 31 bases. The CDR3 runs to 20 residues. CDR3 DNA sequence: TGCAGCGTTGTGGTGTATATTGCAGGACAGCGATACAAAAGCTCCTACGAGCAGTACTTC. It is translated as CSVVVYIAGQRYKSSYEQYF.

This clonotype showed up many times. The CDR3 region has the DNA TGTGCCAGCAGTCCACTCCTTAACGAGCAGTACTTC. Protein sequence: CASSPLLNEQYF. The J gene is TRBJ2-7, the V gene TRBV12-3 or TRBV12-4; D gene ambiguous. Between the trimmed V and J ends, which lost 5 bases and 5 bases, there was a span of 10 bases. CDR3 size: 12 residues.

The V and J genes are TRBV27 and TRBJ2-5; perhaps TRBD1 as D (6 bases). Germline V CDR1 and CDR2: MNHEY, SMNVEV (reference sequence). The CDR3 extends over 14 amino acids. V was cut by 6 bases and J by 4 bases, with 15 bases left in between. In DNA, the CDR3 is TGTGCCAGCAGAATGGGACACTGGGGAGAGACCCAGTACTTC. It is translated as CASRMGHWGETQYF.

This clonotype was counted only a few times. The CDR3, as DNA: TGTGCCAGCAGTTTACGGGCAACACGCTACACTGAAGCTTTCTTT. This codes for CASSLRATRYTEAFF. The chain combines TRBV27 with TRBJ1-1; D is undetermined. The CDR3 totals 15 residues. Germline CDR1 is MNHEY and CDR2 is SMNVEV (reference sequence). Trimming pared 2 bases from V and 3 bases from J, leaving 13 bases between.

This clonotype turned up a few times. The V and J genes are TRBV27 and TRBJ2-7, with TRBD1 identical over 9 bases. Trimming removed 7 bases from V and 3 bases from J; junction bases left unmatched: 13. This CDR3 comprises 16 residues. CDR1 and CDR2 (germline): MNHEY, SMNVEV (reference sequence). CDR3 residues: CASIGDREVNSYEQYF. The CDR3 coding sequence is TGTGCCAGCATAGGGGACAGGGAAGTTAATAGCTACGAGCAGTACTTC.

This clonotype was found a few times. The V call is TRBV11-2, the J call TRBJ2-3, with 9 bases matching TRBD2. CDR1 is SGHAT, CDR2 FQNNGV, per germline. The CDR3 contains 18 residues. The V and J ends lost 7 bases and 0 bases, in that order; junction bases with no gene match: 14. CDR3 coding DNA: TGTGCCAGCAACCGTAGGACTAGCGCGAATCCTAGCACAGATACGCAGTATTTT. Translated, it gives CASNRRTSANPSTDTQYF.

The chain uses TRBV5-5 and TRBJ2-1, with D hard to call. This CDR3 comprises 13 residues. Germline lookup yields CDR1 SGHKS and CDR2 YYEKEE (reference sequence). V lost 4 bases and J lost 6, with 11 bases in between. CDR3 sequence (DNA): TGTGCCAGCAGCCGGGTCCATACCAATGAGCAGTTCTTC. Protein sequence: CASSRVHTNEQFF.

This clonotype showed up just a few times. V is TRBV7-2 and J is TRBJ2-7; TRBD1 aligns across 7 bases. Losses at the gene ends were 6 bases for V and 0 bases for J; bases not matched to a gene: 14. CDR3 length: 17 amino acids. Germline-derived CDR1 and CDR2 are SGHTA and FQGNSA. The CDR3 is CASSFRRFAGGSYEQYF. For the CDR3, the DNA is TGTGCCAGCAGTTTCCGTCGGTTCGCAGGGGGCTCCTACGAGCAGTACTTC.

This clonotype showed up just a few times. The chain recombines TRBV5-1 with TRBJ2-3; D gene uncertain. V dropped 3 bases and J dropped 4 bases, with 18 bases sitting between them. The CDR3 totals 16 residues. Germline CDR1 SGHRS, CDR2 YFSETQ. The CDR3 sequence is CASSSSAVGTPDTQYF. As DNA, the CDR3 is TGCGCCAGCAGCTCCTCGGCGGTGGGCACACCAGATACGCAGTATTTT.

This clonotype was counted only a few times. The chain uses TRBV3-1 and TRBJ2-1; D unclear. Germline CDR1 is LGHDT and CDR2 is YNNKEL (reference sequence). This CDR3 comprises 14 residues. V lost 0 bases to trimming and J lost 5 bases, with 8 bases between them. The CDR3 bases are TGTGCCAGCAGCCAAGATCGGCAAAACAATGAGCAGTTCTTC. Protein sequence: CASSQDRQNNEQFF.

There are a few counts of this clonotype. The genes are TRBV29-1 and TRBJ2-1, with 10 bases lining up with TRBD2. CDR1 SQVTM and CDR2 ANQGSEA come from the germline V gene. The trim removed 5 bases at V and 8 bases at J, leaving 9 bases unmatched. The CDR3 covers 14 residues. CDR3 protein: CSVPLAGVLYEQFF. In DNA form, the CDR3 reads TGCAGCGTTCCTCTAGCGGGGGTTCTATATGAGCAGTTCTTC.

There are a few counts of this clonotype. This chain uses TRBV20-1 with TRBJ2-7; D not certain. CDR1 and CDR2 (germline): DFQATT, SNEGSKA (reference sequence). V dropped 3 bases and J dropped 7 bases, with 10 bases sitting between them. The CDR3 loop spans 11 amino acids. CDR3 loop: CSASLAQEQYF. CDR3 nucleotides: TGCAGTGCTAGCCTTGCTCAAGAGCAGTACTTC.